These 4 T cell receptor beta chains were sequenced from one sample in a study of shared clonotypes between healthy human individuals (dated by TCRdb to 2018 to 2020). The method was the immunoSEQ multiplex PCR assay. This is the immuneACCESS table as TCRdb keeps it, with only in-frame sequences that have V and J called. A part of the clones is gone; compared with another copy, unresolved V genes explain less than half, and the rest is unexplained. Counted in this sample were approximately 740,000 clones; nearly 95% of them appeared once. 24% of the sample lies in the top ten. CD8 naive samples consisted of CD45RO-negative cells that were positively selected for CCR7, yielding a CD45RA+CCR7+ population without TemRA cells. Source material: naive CD8+ T cells sorted from blood. The intended sense of this specimen's cell subset or site label: CD45RA+CCR7+. Receptor source: a man aged 25-45 years in good health.

Only a few counts were recorded for this clone. The chain employs TRBV11-2 and TRBJ2-7; no definite D call. The CDR3 spans 15 residues. Germline CDR1 reads SGHAT; CDR2 reads FQNNGV. With 2 bases removed from V and 5 bases from J, the gap between germline ends came to 16 bases. The CDR3 DNA reads as TGTGCCAGCAGCTTAAACGGGTACCCGTCCCACGAGCAGTACTTC. Its protein is CASSLNGYPSHEQYF. Based on the CDR3 plus reference TRBV11-2 and TRBJ2-7, the full variable domain is EAGVAQSPRYKIIEKRQSVAFWCNPISGHATLYWYQQILGQGPKLLIQFQNNGVVDDSQLPKDRFSAERLKGVDSTLKIQPAKLEDSAVYLCASSLNGYPSHEQYFGPGTRLTVT.

CDR3 region: CASSVATADTQYF. CDR3 bases: TGTGCCAGCAGCGTAGCTACGGCAGATACGCAGTATTTT. The chain joins TRBV9 to TRBJ2-3; D is undetermined. The CDR3 covers 13 residues. V lost 0 bases and J lost 4, with 6 bases in between. The germline gives CDR1 SGDLS, CDR2 YYNGEE.

The rearrangement uses TRBV6-5 and TRBJ2-1; 13 bases match TRBD2. The CDR3 is made up of 16 amino acids. Germline CDR1 MNHEY, CDR2 SVGAGI. Trimming removed 2 bases from V and 8 bases from J; junction bases left unmatched: 6. This CDR3 reads CASSYTLAGGGDEQFF. The CDR3 DNA sequence: TGTGCCAGCAGTTACACACTAGCGGGAGGGGGCGATGAGCAGTTCTTC.

This chain joins TRBV27 and TRBJ2-1; D remains ambiguous. CDR1 and CDR2 (germline): MNHEY, SMNVEV (reference sequence). This CDR3 region has 17 residues. V was pared by 2 bases and J by 0 bases, with 14 bases between. This CDR3 is CASSLVRYRSSYNEQFF. DNA for the CDR3: TGTGCCAGCAGTTTAGTACGCTACAGAAGCTCCTACAATGAGCAGTTCTTC.